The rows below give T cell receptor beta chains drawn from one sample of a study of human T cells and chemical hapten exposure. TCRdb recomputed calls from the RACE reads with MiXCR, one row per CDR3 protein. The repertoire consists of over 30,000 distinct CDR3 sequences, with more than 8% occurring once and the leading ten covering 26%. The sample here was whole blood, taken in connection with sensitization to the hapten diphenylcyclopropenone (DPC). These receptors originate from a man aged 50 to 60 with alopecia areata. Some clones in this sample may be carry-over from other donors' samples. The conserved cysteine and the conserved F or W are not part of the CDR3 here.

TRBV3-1 ASSQAGTFNSPLH
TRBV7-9 ASSQSPGGIGYT
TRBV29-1 SVVDRASNQPQH
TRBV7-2 ASSLAPSPYEQY
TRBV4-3 ASSPVWAGGPLYNEQF
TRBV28 ASSSWDSRPSYEQY
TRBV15 ATSRESAIPYEQY
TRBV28 ASSLVGNQETQY
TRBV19 ASSIMGNEQF
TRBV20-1 SADINPPREAF
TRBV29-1 SVGHRTGETQY
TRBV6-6 ASNLPTSGHNEQF
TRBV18 ASSPGQDHGYT
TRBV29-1 SVGQEANGYT
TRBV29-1 SVVGTSGSLAYNEQF
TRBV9 ASSVVEDNSPLH
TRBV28 ASRTAGGSYNEQF
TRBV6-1 ASEGRRTETQY
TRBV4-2 ASSQSGDIGNEQF
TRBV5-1 ASSLTGGGIYGYT
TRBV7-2 ASSLTHQETQY
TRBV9 ASSAQTGANEKLF
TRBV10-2 ASRAASGRGDEQF
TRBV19 ASSMRENQPQH
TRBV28 ASSFGLAGYT
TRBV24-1 ATSDPQDGSNEQF
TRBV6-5 ASRNPGYEQY
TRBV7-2 ASSLVAGPTDTQY
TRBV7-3 ASSLTSANTGELF
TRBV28 ASTITIGGYT
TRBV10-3 AISGQGTTDTQY
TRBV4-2 ASSVSGGNSGANVLT